Listed below are T cell receptor beta chains from one sample, sequenced in a study of shared clonotypes between healthy human individuals. Data came from immunoSEQ multiplex PCR; TCRdb stores just in-frame clones and leaves some out. The data show 1.6 million or so clones, roughly 96% seen once. Sequenced sample: naive CD4+ T cells sorted from blood. The origin of the receptors is a man aged 25 to 40 in good health. The CDR3 runs from the conserved cysteine through the conserved F or W. Fields, in order: V gene, J gene, D gene, CDR3 length, CDR3 DNA, CDR3 protein. A D gene is named only where the DNA matches it firmly.

TRBV25-1,TRBJ2-5,TRBD1,15,TGTGCCAGCAGACCCTTGGGACAGGGACAAGAGACCCAGTACTTC,CASRPLGQGQETQYF
TRBV5-1,TRBJ1-4,-,15,TGCGCCAGCAGCTTGGAGGGGACTCCCTCCGAAAAACTGTTTTTT,CASSLEGTPSEKLFF
TRBV28,TRBJ2-3,TRBD2,16,TGTGCCAGCAGCTCAGGGACTAGCGGGAATACAGATACGCAGTATTTT,CASSSGTSGNTDTQYF
TRBV4-1,TRBJ1-1,-,13,TGCGCCAGCAGCCAAATCCTGAACACTGAAGCTTTCTTT,CASSQILNTEAFF
TRBV28,TRBJ1-5,-,17,TGTGCCAGCAGTTTGGAGCAGGGCGGGGGTAAAAATCAGCCCCAGCATTTT,CASSLEQGGGKNQPQHF
TRBV9,TRBJ2-2,-,14,TGTGCCAGCTCACGGATCTTTAACACCGGGGAGCTGTTTTTT,CASSRIFNTGELFF
TRBV4-1,TRBJ1-1,TRBD1,14,TGCGCCAGCAGCCAGGACAGGGGGCTGGGTGAAGCTTTCTTT,CASSQDRGLGEAFF
TRBV11-3,TRBJ2-7,-,13,TGTGCCAGCAGCCAAGGACACCTTTACGAGCAGTACTTC,CASSQGHLYEQYF
TRBV28,TRBJ1-1,-,13,TGTGCCAGCGGGGGGGGCAGGGGTACTGAAGCTTTCTTT,CASGGGRGTEAFF
TRBV9,TRBJ2-7,TRBD1,14,TGTGCCAGCAGCGGGGACAGAGAGTCTACGAGCAAGTACTTC,CASSGDRESTSKYF
TRBV5-4,TRBJ1-4,TRBD1,13,TGTGCCAGCAGTTTTGACAGGGGGCTTAAACTGTTTTTT,CASSFDRGLKLFF
TRBV7-2,TRBJ2-1,TRBD1,15,TGTGCCAGCAGCTTAGTTCCCGGGACAGGGGGAGAGCAGTTCTTC,CASSLVPGTGGEQFF
TRBV2,TRBJ2-2,-,14,TGTGCCAGCAGTGGCGGGATTAACACCGGGGAGCTGTTTTTT,CASSGGINTGELFF